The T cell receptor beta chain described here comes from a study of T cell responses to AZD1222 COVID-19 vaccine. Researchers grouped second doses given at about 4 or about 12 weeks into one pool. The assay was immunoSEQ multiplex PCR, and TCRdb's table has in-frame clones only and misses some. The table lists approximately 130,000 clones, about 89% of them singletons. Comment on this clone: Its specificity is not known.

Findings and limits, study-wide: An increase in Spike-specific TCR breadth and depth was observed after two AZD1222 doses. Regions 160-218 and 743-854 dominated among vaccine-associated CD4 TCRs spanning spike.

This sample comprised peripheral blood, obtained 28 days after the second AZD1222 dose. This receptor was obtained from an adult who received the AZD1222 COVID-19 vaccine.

CDR3 amino acids: CASSGGWDSRNSPLHF. The CDR3, as DNA: TGTGCCAGCAGCGGGGGGTGGGACTCCAGGAATTCACCCCTCCACTTT. The chain combines TRBV2 with TRBJ1-6, with TRBD1 as a possible D gene (5 bases). V was trimmed by 6 bases and J by 7 bases, leaving 19 bases between them. The CDR3 spans 16 residues. Germline V CDR1 and CDR2: SNHLY, FYNNEI.